The 13 T cell receptor beta chains given below trace back to one sample, sequenced in a study of cytomegalovirus exposure and HLA in healthy donors. It was with 60 Vbeta and 13 Jbeta primers that the PCR ran. Assay: immunoSEQ multiplex PCR; the TCRdb copy retains only in-frame clones and omits some. Among 100,000 to 150,000 clones, 80% were seen once, and the ten largest hold 7.5% to 9%. Sequencing was done on a sample of PBMCs. The receptors come from a female donor in good health and CMV-seropositive.

CDR3 protein: CASSDSWSGQVGLETQYF. The CDR3 DNA reads as TGTGCCAGCAGTGACTCTTGGTCAGGACAGGTCGGTTTGGAGACCCAGTACTTC. The rearrangement joins TRBV2 to TRBJ2-5, with 7 positions matching TRBD1. Germline V gene lookup returns CDR1 SNHLY and CDR2 FYNNEI. This CDR3 has 18 residues. V lost 3 bases and J lost 5; bases outside the gene matches: 18.

This clone was seen only a few times. This chain joins TRBV6-5 and TRBJ1-1, with TRBD1 identical over 7 bases. There are 14 residues in the CDR3. Germline CDR1 reads MNHEY; CDR2 reads SVGAGI. The trim removed 7 bases at V and 5 bases at J, leaving 10 bases unmatched. The CDR3, as DNA: TGTGCCAGCAAGGTTAGGGGGCCCGGGACTGAAGCTTTCTTT. This codes for CASKVRGPGTEAFF.

This chain links TRBV7-3 with TRBJ2-7, with 9 bases aligning to TRBD1. CDR3 size: 15 residues. The V and J ends lost 5 bases and 2 bases, in that order; junction bases with no gene match: 7. CDR1 and CDR2 (germline): SGHTA, FQGTGA. This chain's CDR3 is CASSPGQGNPYEQYF. As DNA, the CDR3 is TGTGCCAGCAGCCCGGGACAGGGAAATCCCTACGAGCAGTACTTC.

The chain uses TRBV7-9 and TRBJ2-5; no reliable D call. CDR1 and CDR2 from the germline V gene are SEHNR and FQNEAQ (reference sequence). V was cut by 3 bases and J by 2 bases, with 4 bases left in between. This CDR3 region has 12 residues. The CDR3 DNA is TGTGCCAGCAGCTTCATTCAAGAGACCCAGTACTTC. Protein sequence: CASSFIQETQYF. Supplemented by reference TRBV7-9 and TRBJ2-5, the full variable domain reads DTGVSQNPRHKITKRGQNVTFRCDPISEHNRLYWYRQTLGQGPEFLTYFQNEAQLEKSRLLSDRFSAERPKGSFSTLEIQRTEQGDSAMYLCASSFIQETQYFGPGTRLLVL.

As for this clone: Germline and junction disagree at one end, which may indicate a read error. CDR3 amino acids: CSSSLGTVQTLHF. In DNA form, the CDR3 reads TGTTCCAGCAGCCTTGGGACAGTTCAAACCCTCCACTTT. The rearrangement links TRBV7-9 to TRBJ1-6; the match to TRBD1 covers 7 bases. CDR1 and CDR2 from the germline V gene are SEHNR and FQNEAQ (reference sequence). The CDR3 contains 13 residues.

The chain recombines TRBV1 with TRBJ2-5; TRBD2 reflects the table's D call only, with no check against the DNA. TRBV1 is a pseudogene. This CDR3 has 13 amino acids. The CDR3 sequence is CTSSQGGDETQYF. In DNA, the CDR3 is TGCACCAGCAGCCAAGGGGGGGATGAGACCCAGTACTTC.

The chain is built from TRBV7-9 and TRBJ1-5; D gene uncertain. This CDR3 is 13 amino acids long. Germline loops: CDR1 SEHNR, CDR2 FQNEAQ (reference sequence). Between the trimmed V and J ends, which lost 5 bases and 7 bases, there was a span of 12 bases. As DNA, the CDR3 is TGTGCCAGCAGCGAAACGGGGAGACAGCCCCAGCATTTT. Residues: CASSETGRQPQHF.

This chain joins TRBV10-1 and TRBJ1-1; TRBD1 agrees at 7 bases. CDR1 and CDR2 (germline): WNHNN, SYGVQD (reference sequence). The CDR3 is 13 residues long. The J segment lost 5 bases and the V segment lost 6 bases, leaving 6 bases of the junction unmatched. The CDR3 DNA is TGCGCCAGCAGCCCTCAGGGGGATACTGAAGCTTTCTTT. This encodes CASSPQGDTEAFF.

This chain connects TRBV7-9 to TRBJ2-2; D is unresolved. Trimming cost V 5 bases and J 4 bases, with 11 bases left between them. Germline CDR1 SEHNR, CDR2 FQNEAQ (reference sequence). This CDR3 is 14 amino acids long. CDR3 loop: CASSAASLTGELFF. The CDR3 nucleotides are TGTGCCAGCAGCGCGGCGAGCCTCACCGGGGAGCTGTTTTTT.

The V and J genes are TRBV5-4 and TRBJ1-3; no reliable D call. Germline loops: CDR1 SGHNT, CDR2 YYREEE (reference sequence). The V gene lost 0 bases and the J gene lost 2 bases, with 3 bases spanning the gap. The length of the CDR3 is 13 residues. The CDR3 region is CASSLDTGNTIYF. The CDR3 DNA reads as TGTGCCAGCAGCTTGGATACTGGAAACACCATATATTTT.

This clone was detected only a few times. The genes are TRBV10-3 and TRBJ1-1; D gene unclear. CDR1 is ENHRY, CDR2 SYGVKD, per germline. V lost 10 bases and J 2 bases, leaving 17 bases between the germline ends. The CDR3 runs to 14 residues. The CDR3: CANAQTRDNTEAFF. Written as DNA, the CDR3 is TGTGCCAACGCCCAAACACGGGATAACACTGAAGCTTTCTTT.

This chain uses TRBV6-5 with TRBJ1-1; 7 nucleotides agree with TRBD1. Looked up from germline, CDR1 is MNHEY and CDR2 is SVGAGI. Unmatched junction bases numbered 4, after V lost 4 bases and J lost 2 bases. This CDR3 is built from 14 residues. The CDR3 DNA reads TGTGCCAGCAGTTTCGGACAGGCAAACACTGAAGCTTTCTTT. Translated, it gives CASSFGQANTEAFF.

This clone was observed once. The gene calls are TRBV2 and TRBJ1-2; 9 positions agree with TRBD1. The trim removed 6 bases at V and 7 bases at J, leaving 9 bases unmatched. The CDR3 runs 14 residues. Germline assignment: CDR1 SNHLY and CDR2 FYNNEI. The CDR3 is CASSPGQGLAGYTF. The CDR3, as DNA: TGTGCCAGCAGCCCGGGACAGGGCCTTGCTGGCTACACCTTC.